This entry features one T cell receptor beta chain sequence. These data are taken from a study of T-cell reconstitution after alpha-beta-depleted transplantation in children. Germline loops: CDR1 SGHTA, CDR2 FQGNSA. This CDR3 comprises 13 residues. Trimming cost V 4 bases and J 13 bases; bases outside gene matches: 8. Construction of the TCRbeta library involved unique molecular identifiers. MiXCR, run by TCRdb on the PCR reads, gives a single entry per CDR3 protein. The profile shows more than 450,000 distinct CDR3 sequences, around 20% of them singletons. The starting material was PBMCs from the stem cell graft donor, obtained from the stem cell graft. This sequence was found in a human donor who donated a stem cell graft to a child with acute lymphoblastic leukemia. The chain is built from TRBV7-2 and TRBJ2-1, with 9 bases lining up with TRBD2. The CDR3 sequence: CASSSLAGVRQFF. CDR3 nucleotide sequence: TGTGCCAGCAGCTCATTAGCGGGAGTAAGACAGTTCTTC.